A selection of T cell receptor beta chains follows, all from one sample in a study of blood T cells in healthy people across ages. TCRdb itself ran the 5' RACE reads through MiXCR, one entry per CDR3 protein. The sample contains some 790,000 distinct CDR3 sequences, 29% of which appear only once. Specimen: blood. All receptors come from a woman of 80 years or more in good health. The CDR3 runs from the conserved cysteine through the conserved F or W. The D gene is left open where the match is weak. Size is stated for part of the rows, as once, few or many counts, or as a class when the clone is expanded.

d_call: TRBD1; clone_size: .; v_call: TRBV6-2/TRBV6-3; j_call: TRBJ1-5; cdr3_aa: CASSSPVRGLTNQPQHF; cdr3_nt: TGTGCCAGCAGTTCGCCCGTCAGGGGGCTTACAAATCAGCCCCAGCATTTT
d_call: .; clone_size: many; v_call: TRBV6-5; j_call: TRBJ1-1; cdr3_aa: CASSLNGLNTEAFF; cdr3_nt: TGTGCCAGCAGTTTAAACGGACTGAACACTGAAGCTTTCTTT
d_call: TRBD1; clone_size: many; v_call: TRBV27; j_call: TRBJ2-1; cdr3_aa: CASCTGGTYRNEQFF; cdr3_nt: TGTGCCAGCTGTACAGGGGGCACTTATAGGAATGAGCAGTTCTTC
d_call: .; clone_size: many; v_call: TRBV12-3/TRBV12-4; j_call: TRBJ2-1; cdr3_aa: CASSLAPPINEQFF; cdr3_nt: TGTGCCAGCAGTTTGGCCCCCCCCATCAATGAGCAGTTCTTC
d_call: TRBD2; clone_size: few; v_call: TRBV30; j_call: TRBJ2-5; cdr3_aa: CAWTGLQSLETQYF; cdr3_nt: TGTGCCTGGACGGGACTACAAAGTTTAGAGACCCAGTACTTC
d_call: .; clone_size: many; v_call: TRBV7-7; j_call: TRBJ2-5; cdr3_aa: CASSLYGGHQETQYF; cdr3_nt: TGTGCTAGCAGCCTCTACGGGGGGCACCAAGAGACCCAGTACTTC
d_call: .; clone_size: many; v_call: TRBV6-2/TRBV6-3; j_call: TRBJ2-1; cdr3_aa: CASRRYNEQFF; cdr3_nt: TGTGCCAGCAGGCGGTACAATGAGCAGTTCTTC
d_call: .; clone_size: .; v_call: TRBV5-1; j_call: TRBJ2-3; cdr3_aa: CVSSPTGSWTDTQYF; cdr3_nt: TGCGTCAGCAGCCCTACAGGGTCTTGGACAGATACGCAGTACTTT
d_call: TRBD1; clone_size: few; v_call: TRBV7-6; j_call: TRBJ1-6; cdr3_aa: CASSLGGDRGYNSPLHF; cdr3_nt: TGTGCCAGCAGCTTAGGAGGGGACAGGGGATATAATTCACCCCTCCACTTT
d_call: .; clone_size: .; v_call: TRBV10-1; j_call: TRBJ2-3; cdr3_aa: CASSAGVGDTQYF; cdr3_nt: TGCGCCAGCAGCGCAGGGGTGGGGGATACGCAGTATTTT
d_call: .; clone_size: many; v_call: TRBV20-1; j_call: TRBJ2-5; cdr3_aa: CSAIKETQYF; cdr3_nt: TGCAGTGCTATAAAGGAGACCCAGTACTTC
d_call: TRBD1; clone_size: .; v_call: TRBV7-2; j_call: TRBJ2-7; cdr3_aa: CASKTGQASYEQYF; cdr3_nt: TGTGCCAGCAAAACGGGACAGGCCTCCTACGAGCAGTACTTC
d_call: .; clone_size: .; v_call: TRBV28; j_call: TRBJ1-6; cdr3_aa: CASSTGDRYNSPLHF; cdr3_nt: TGTGCCAGCAGCACCGGGGACCGATATAATTCACCCCTCCACTTT
d_call: .; clone_size: many; v_call: TRBV20-1; j_call: TRBJ2-3; cdr3_aa: CSARVYLPSDAQYF; cdr3_nt: TGCAGTGCTAGAGTATATCTCCCCTCAGATGCGCAGTATTTT
d_call: TRBD1; clone_size: .; v_call: TRBV9; j_call: TRBJ2-2; cdr3_aa: CASSKGQGPGELFF; cdr3_nt: TGTGCCAGCAGCAAGGGACAGGGCCCCGGGGAGCTGTTTTTT
d_call: .; clone_size: few; v_call: TRBV7-8; j_call: TRBJ1-2; cdr3_aa: CASNPFGVLGYTF; cdr3_nt: TGTGCCAGCAACCCCTTCGGGGTTTTAGGCTACACCTTC